The 27 T cell receptor beta chains listed next were all sequenced from one sample in a study of blood T cells in healthy people across ages. Combining a sample-barcoded 5' primer with a J-beta primer mix, a second PCR ran for 7 to 11 cycles. In TCRdb, the 5' RACE reads were re-called with MiXCR into one record per CDR3 protein. Altogether roughly 1.5 million distinct CDR3 sequences are present, approximately 43% being singletons, with the ten largest covering 4%. Material: blood. These receptors were taken from a woman younger than 30 in good health.

CDR3 in DNA: TGTGCCAGCAGACGCCTAACAGCCACAGATACGCAGTATTTT. Protein product: CASRRLTATDTQYF. This chain links TRBV12-3 or TRBV12-4 with TRBJ2-3; D call uncertain. Trimming took off 6 bases at V and 2 bases at J, with 12 bases between the two ends. This CDR3 is 14 amino acids long.

The chain employs TRBV5-1 and TRBJ2-3, with 7 bases fitting TRBD2. Germline V gene sequence: CDR1 SGHRS, CDR2 YFSETQ. V lost 2 bases, J lost 6 bases, and 9 bases stayed unmatched. The CDR3 consists of 15 residues. Here the CDR3 reads CASSFLTSKADTQYF. CDR3 bases: TGCGCCAGCAGCTTCCTGACTAGCAAGGCGGATACGCAGTATTTT.

The V and J genes are TRBV20-1 and TRBJ1-2; D perhaps matches TRBD1 (5 bases). The CDR3 has 16 amino acids. The V gene's germline CDR1 is DFQATT and CDR2 SNEGSKA (reference sequence). The germline V and J ends were trimmed by 0 bases and 3 bases, with 17 bases remaining between them. CDR3 residues: CSARDRRGTRDYGYTF. Written as DNA, the CDR3 is TGCAGTGCTAGAGACCGGAGGGGAACAAGAGACTATGGCTACACCTTC.

On this clonotype itself: At one of its ends the junction is not consistent with the germline gene, which may arise from a read error. The chain couples TRBV2 to TRBJ2-1; the D gene could be TRBD1 or TRBD2 (6 bases each). The CDR3 is made up of 16 amino acids. Germline loops: CDR1 SNHLY, CDR2 FYNNEI. The DNA for the CDR3 is TGTGCCAGCAGTAGGGGGACTGGCGGGAATTACAATAAGCAGTTCTTC. Translating gives CASSRGTGGNYNKQFF.

The sample holds many counts of this clonotype. In DNA, the CDR3 is TGCAGTGCTAAGTCGAACTACCAAGAGACCCAGTACTTC. Amino acid sequence: CSAKSNYQETQYF. V usage is TRBV20-1 and J usage is TRBJ2-5; D remains unclear. The CDR3 consists of 13 residues. Per germline, CDR1 DFQATT and CDR2 SNEGSKA (reference sequence). V dropped 4 bases and J dropped 0 bases, with 9 bases sitting between them.

The sample holds a few counts of this clonotype. The V call is TRBV4-3, the J call TRBJ1-2; D remains unclear. Trimming pared 0 bases from V and 10 bases from J, leaving 15 bases between. Germline CDR1 is LGHNA and CDR2 is YSLEER. There are 14 residues in the CDR3. CDR3 amino acids: CASSQDLNTDPYTF. In DNA form, the CDR3 reads TGCGCCAGCAGCCAAGATTTGAATACAGACCCCTACACCTTC.

V and J are TRBV6-6 and TRBJ2-5; possibly TRBD2 for D (6 bases). CDR1 and CDR2 (germline): MNHNY, SVGAGI (reference sequence). The V end was cut by 8 bases, the J end by 9 bases, with 22 bases between. The CDR3 spans 14 residues. The chain's CDR3 is CASGLAGTQVAQYF. DNA of the CDR3: TGTGCCAGCGGTCTTGCGGGGACGCAGGTGGCCCAGTACTTC.

This clonotype occurred a few times. The rearrangement joins TRBV10-3 to TRBJ2-1, with D possibly TRBD2 on 5 matching bases. Trimming shortened V by 3 bases and J by 5 bases, and 8 bases separated the two germline ends. The CDR3 has 13 residues. Germline values: CDR1 ENHRY, CDR2 SYGVKD. The CDR3 sequence is CAISDETNNEQFF. The DNA for the CDR3 is TGTGCCATCAGTGATGAGACTAACAATGAGCAGTTCTTC.

A few counts support this clonotype. The V and J genes are TRBV27 and TRBJ2-4; D possibly uses TRBD1 or TRBD2 (5 bases each). The DNA end is more similar to TRBJ2-7, so the J call may be wrong. The CDR3 spans 13 residues. Germline loops: CDR1 MNHEY, CDR2 SMNVEV (reference sequence). CDR3 nucleotide sequence: TGTGCCAGCAGACTAGTTCTAGGGGACGAGCAGTACTTC. Its protein is CASRLVLGDEQYF.

This clonotype was counted only a few times. The chain combines TRBV28 with TRBJ2-7; 8 bases map to TRBD2. CDR1 and CDR2 from the germline V gene are MDHEN and SYDVKM. V gave up 6 bases and J gave up 2 bases; unmatched junction bases: 9. CDR3 length: 15 amino acids. The CDR3 coding sequence is TGTGCCAGCAGCTCAAGCGGGGGAGGCACCTACGAGCAGTACTTC. Protein sequence: CASSSSGGGTYEQYF.

In its sample, this clonotype was seen a few times. The CDR3 DNA reads as TGCGCCAGCAGCCAATACTACGGTTTAATACTTCAAGAGACCCAGTACTTC. Translating gives CASSQYYGLILQETQYF. This chain links TRBV4-1 with TRBJ2-5, with D unclear. The CDR3 runs to 17 residues. The germline CDR1 and CDR2 sequences are MGHRA and YSYEKL. The ends were cut back, 2 bases at V and 2 bases at J, with 18 bases in the middle.

The J gene is TRBJ2-1, the V gene TRBV10-3, with 8 bases identical to TRBD2. The germline V gene encodes CDR1 ENHRY and CDR2 SYGVKD. Trimming cost V 0 bases and J 6 bases; bases outside gene matches: 4. This CDR3 spans 15 amino acids. The CDR3 region has the DNA TGTGCCATCAGTGAGTCTGGGACTAGAGGCAATGAGCAGTTCTTC. Translated: CAISESGTRGNEQFF.

The rearrangement links TRBV3-1 to TRBJ2-5; tentative D call: TRBD2 (6 bases). The J call is uncertain, as TRBJ2-7 better fits the DNA end. Germline loops: CDR1 LGHDT, CDR2 YNNKEL (reference sequence). The CDR3 totals 16 residues. The CDR3 DNA follows: TGTGCCAGCAGCAACGCGGGGCGGCGTGGTACCTACGAGCAGTACTTC. Protein: CASSNAGRRGTYEQYF.

The chain uses TRBV2 and TRBJ2-1; no clear D. The CDR3 consists of 13 residues. Between the trimmed V and J ends, which lost 5 bases and 3 bases, there was a span of 8 bases. The germline V gene encodes CDR1 SNHLY and CDR2 FYNNEI. The CDR3 DNA reads as TGTGCCAGCAGTTCGCAGATCTACAATGAGCAGTTCTTC. Translation: CASSSQIYNEQFF. Looking up the rest from reference TRBV2 and TRBJ2-1 gives the full variable domain: EPEVTQTPSHQVTQMGQEVILRCVPISNHLYFYWYRQILGQKVEFLVSFYNNEISEKSEIFDDQFSVERPDGSNFTLKIRSTKLEDSAMYFCASSSQIYNEQFFGPGTRLTVL.

This clonotype appeared a few times. The genes are TRBV20-1 and TRBJ2-1; D is tentatively TRBD1 or TRBD2 (6 bases each). Germline CDR1 and CDR2: DFQATT and SNEGSKA (reference sequence). Trimming took off 0 bases at V and 0 bases at J, with 33 bases between the two ends. The CDR3 sequence is 23 residues long. CDR3 in amino acids: CSARDRGPLRLGTRRGSYNEQFF. CDR3 DNA sequence: TGCAGTGCTAGAGACAGGGGACCCCTGAGACTCGGAACCAGGCGGGGCTCCTACAATGAGCAGTTCTTC.

This clonotype was picked up many times. The V gene is TRBV15, the J gene TRBJ2-3, with TRBD2 matching over 12 bases. The CDR3 length is 18 residues. Trimming at V came to 1 base and at J to 2 bases, leaving 7 bases not matched to a gene. From germline, CDR1 is LNHNV and CDR2 YYDKDF (reference sequence). The CDR3 is CATSRVTGLAGHTDTQYF. CDR3 sequence (DNA): TGTGCCACCAGCAGAGTTACTGGACTAGCGGGGCACACAGATACGCAGTATTTT.

The rearrangement uses TRBV20-1 and TRBJ2-7; a possible D gene is TRBD1 (6 bases). The CDR3 sequence is 13 residues long. The germline gives CDR1 DFQATT, CDR2 SNEGSKA (reference sequence). V gave up 4 bases and J gave up 1 base, with 11 bases separating them. CDR3 protein: CSANYRVSYEQYF. CDR3 sequence (DNA): TGCAGTGCTAACTACAGGGTTTCCTACGAGCAGTACTTC.

J is TRBJ2-5 and V is TRBV19; 15 bases agree with TRBD2. This CDR3 contains 16 residues. V trimming: 3 bases; J trimming: 2 bases; junction bases outside the gene matches: 1. CDR1 and CDR2 from the germline V gene are LNHDA and SQIVND (reference sequence). The CDR3 bases are TGTGCCAGTAGTATTGGACTAGCGGGAGGGCAAGAGACCCAGTACTTC. Its translation is CASSIGLAGGQETQYF.

There are a few counts of this clonotype. The rearrangement links TRBV12-3 or TRBV12-4 to TRBJ2-5; D ambiguous. With 5 bases removed from V and 2 bases from J, the gap between germline ends came to 12 bases. This CDR3 is 14 amino acids long. This CDR3 is CASSVSTDQETQYF. The CDR3 coding sequence is TGTGCCAGCAGTGTAAGTACAGATCAAGAGACCCAGTACTTC.

This sequence joins TRBV5-6 and TRBJ1-5; 9 bases line up with TRBD1. The length of the CDR3 is 16 residues. Germline V gene sequence: CDR1 SGHDT, CDR2 YYEEEE. J gave up 3 bases and V 3 bases, and 7 bases lay outside the gene matches. CDR3: CASSSQGAPDNQPQHF. For the CDR3, the DNA is TGTGCCAGCAGCTCACAGGGGGCCCCTGACAATCAGCCCCAGCATTTT.

The CDR3 DNA reads as TGTGCTTCACAGGTTGCAGGCAAAAACATTCAGTACTTC. It encodes CASQVAGKNIQYF. The chain uses TRBV12-3 or TRBV12-4 and TRBJ2-4; maybe TRBD1 (5 bases). The CDR3 length is 13 residues.

This clonotype was detected only a few times. V usage is TRBV5-1 and J usage is TRBJ2-5; 7 bases agree with TRBD1. V lost 4 bases to trimming and J lost 2 bases; unmatched junction nucleotides: 14. The CDR3 is 17 amino acids. Per germline, CDR1 SGHRS and CDR2 YFSETQ. CDR3 bases: TGCGCCAGCAGCATACCTCAAACCGGGACAGCACAAGAGACCCAGTACTTC. It is translated as CASSIPQTGTAQETQYF. The full variable domain, its missing parts supplied by reference TRBV5-1 and TRBJ2-5, is KAGVTQTPRYLIKTRGQQVTLSCSPISGHRSVSWYQQTPGQGLQFLFEYFSETQRNKGNFPGRFSGRQFSNSRSEMNVSTLELGDSALYLCASSIPQTGTAQETQYFGPGTRLLVL.

The gene calls are TRBV7-2 and TRBJ2-7; TRBD1 is a possible D gene (7 bases). The CDR3 contains 16 residues. Germline CDR1 is SGHTA and CDR2 is FQGNSA. Trimming took off 5 bases at V and 6 bases at J, with 23 bases between the two ends. The CDR3 region is CASSLGLSRGGFEQYF. CDR3 nucleotide sequence: TGTGCCAGCAGCCTAGGACTATCCAGAGGGGGCTTCGAGCAGTACTTC.

J is TRBJ2-1 and V is TRBV20-1; no clear D gene. The last part of the DNA fits TRBJ2-7 better; the J call may be wrong. Germline V gene sequence: CDR1 DFQATT, CDR2 SNEGSKA (reference sequence). The CDR3 loop spans 15 amino acids. CDR3 protein: CSGTPARRPYNEQYF. CDR3 coding DNA: TGCAGTGGAACCCCTGCTAGGCGTCCCTACAATGAGCAGTACTTC.

This clonotype was seen only once. Compared with germline, one end of the junction differs, possibly owing to a read error. CDR3 bases: TGTACCAGCAGTGGAGGGAGCGAGCAGTTCTTC. This encodes CTSSGGSEQFF. V gene TRBV2 combines with J gene TRBJ2-1, with D perhaps matching TRBD2 (6 bases). Per the germline V gene, CDR1 is SNHLY and CDR2 is FYNNEI. The CDR3 totals 11 residues.

The gene calls are TRBV20-1 and TRBJ2-5; 7 bases are a match to TRBD1. The J call may be wrong; the DNA end is better matched by TRBJ2-7. Germline values: CDR1 DFQATT, CDR2 SNEGSKA (reference sequence). The CDR3 has 15 amino acids. The DNA of the CDR3 is TGCAGTGCTACAAAAGGGACAGTCAACGTCGACGAGCAGTACTTC. It translates to CSATKGTVNVDEQYF.

The V and J genes are TRBV7-9 and TRBJ1-4; tentative D call: TRBD1 (6 bases). The CDR3 runs 12 residues. Germline lookup yields CDR1 SEHNR and CDR2 FQNEAQ (reference sequence). V lost 4 bases and J 13 bases, leaving 13 bases between the germline ends. The CDR3 region has the DNA TGTGCCAGCAGCTCACAGGGTTGGGGACTGTTTTTT. As protein: CASSSQGWGLFF.